Presented here are 7 T cell receptor beta chains from one specimen sequenced in a study of radiotherapy plus CTLA-4 blockade in lung cancer. Assay used: immunoSEQ multiplex PCR; TCRdb lists only in-frame clones, some missing. The sample gives roughly 90,000 clones, more than 70% of which show up once; more than 12% is in the top ten. The sample in question was peripheral blood, obtained from a patient treated with radiotherapy plus ipilimumab. All receptors come from a human donor with non-small cell lung cancer that progressed on radiotherapy plus ipilimumab.

The chain recombines TRBV5-6 with TRBJ1-5, with D maybe TRBD1 (5 bases). The CDR3 runs to 16 residues. V was pared by 2 bases and J by 1 base, with 13 bases between. The germline V gene encodes CDR1 SGHDT and CDR2 YYEEEE. CDR3 residues: CASSFQGKGSNQPQHF. The CDR3 DNA sequence: TGTGCCAGCAGCTTCCAGGGCAAGGGGAGCAATCAGCCCCAGCATTTT.

The chain has TRBV28 and TRBJ2-7, with TRBD1 as a possible D gene (6 bases). Trimming stripped 3 bases from V and 3 bases from J, with 12 bases between. Germline CDR1 is MDHEN and CDR2 is SYDVKM. The CDR3 is made up of 14 amino acids. The CDR3 region has the DNA TGTGCCAGCAGTTTCCATCGAGGGGGCTACGAGCAGTACTTC. Protein product: CASSFHRGGYEQYF.

This clone was seen a single time. This chain joins TRBV7-9 and TRBJ2-2; 9 nucleotides line up with TRBD1. Germline CDR1 SEHNR, CDR2 FQNEAQ (reference sequence). CDR3 length: 16 amino acids. Losses at the gene ends were 5 bases for V and 0 bases for J; bases not matched to a gene: 4. CDR3: CASSRRTGANTGELFF. The CDR3 DNA reads as TGTGCCAGCAGCCGACGGACAGGGGCGAACACCGGGGAGCTGTTTTTT.

The CDR3 protein is CASSPSGQGGETQYF. In DNA, the CDR3 is TGTGCCAGCAGCCCAAGTGGCCAGGGGGGGGAGACCCAGTACTTC. V and J are TRBV7-2 and TRBJ2-5; possibly TRBD1 or TRBD2 for D (7 bases each). The ends were cut back, 5 bases at V and 5 bases at J, with 18 bases in the middle. This CDR3 has 15 amino acids. Germline V gene data show CDR1 as SGHTA and CDR2 as FQGNSA.

This chain uses TRBV6-1 with TRBJ2-7, with 8 bases aligning to TRBD1. Looked up from germline, CDR1 is MNHNS and CDR2 is SASEGT. Trimming took 4 bases from V and 3 from J; bases not matched to a gene: 11. CDR3 size: 16 residues. CDR3 in amino acids: CASSGSGTGGLYEQYF. As DNA, the CDR3 is TGTGCCAGCAGTGGGTCCGGGACAGGAGGTCTCTACGAGCAGTACTTC.

The chain recombines TRBV10-1 with TRBJ1-3; 9 nucleotides agree with TRBD1. The J segment lost 4 bases and the V segment lost 3 bases, leaving 10 bases of the junction unmatched. The germline gives CDR1 WNHNN, CDR2 SYGVQD (reference sequence). This CDR3 is 17 amino acids long. The CDR3 region is CASSDFRTGDGGNTIYF. CDR3 coding DNA: TGCGCCAGCAGTGACTTTCGGACAGGGGATGGAGGAAACACCATATATTTT.

This clone was observed many times. This chain uses TRBV10-2 with TRBJ1-5, with D possibly being TRBD1 (5 bases). The V gene's germline CDR1 is WSHSY and CDR2 SAAADI. The CDR3 loop spans 15 amino acids. Trimming removed 2 bases at V and 6 bases at J, with 14 bases between. CDR3 loop: CASSEEGRKAQPQHF. CDR3 DNA sequence: TGCGCCAGCAGTGAGGAGGGGCGAAAGGCTCAGCCCCAGCATTTT.